This TCR beta chain was sequenced for a study of blood T cell repertoires in COVID-19 (TCRdb year 2020). With regard to the full study: Samples covering the acute and convalescent phases of COVID-19 were provided by collaborators in the United States, Italy and Spain. The prospective study material was composed of cDNA or gDNA derived from T cells, B-cell-depleted T cells, or PBMCs. The dataset comprised deeply sampled blood TCRbeta repertoires from subjects exposed to, actively infected with, or recovered from COVID-19. A freely available public database, intended as a resource for researchers studying the immune response to SARS-CoV-2, is where the repertoires were released. The samples were drawn from the first 160 participants of the ongoing ImmuneRACE study and from roughly 1,300 subjects provided by 6 global collaborators. Nearly every sample came with metadata listing a de-identified subject ID, COVID-19 status, age in years and sex. Where HLA class I and class II types were available, the types were taken from metadata supplied by the sample provider, not from assay-based typing.

The collaborating institutions used their own protocols to collect whole blood in K2EDTA tubes. For TCRbeta analysis, collaborator samples were shipped as frozen whole blood, as isolated PBMCs, or as DNA extracted from either sample type. Between the V and J ends, shortened by 2 bases and 4 bases respectively, the junction contains 9 bases. Measured from the cysteine to the phenylalanine, the CDR3 is 14 residues long. Just CDR3 DNA is preserved here, 42 bases in frame from base 1. Reading the germline V gene gives CDR1 SGHRS and CDR2 YFSETQ. The immunoSEQ Assay, a bias-controlled multiplex PCR, was used to amplify TCRbeta CDR3 regions from genomic DNA. Per the authors' processing: The number of nucleated cells in each sample was estimated by amplification of reference gene primers within the assay. To quantify the absolute abundance of each unique TCRbeta CDR3 rearrangement, sequence reads were collapsed and filtered. For each sample, productive Simpson clonality was calculated as the square root of Simpson's diversity index over productive rearrangements. The clones in this table, taken by TCRdb from immuneACCESS, are in-frame only. Not every clone is retained; where verified, under half of the shortfall comes from an unresolved V gene, and the cause of the rest is unknown. The D gene and trimming were derived from the DNA, and the V and J assignments and clone size from that table. This sample comprises some 150,000 clones, roughly 80% of them detected only once. The top ten hold under 2% of the sample.

About this clone itself: Its specific antigen is unknown. Base qualities were left out, and no much larger clone turns up one base away. This specimen includes other DNA sequences encoding the same CDR3.

What the research found in general, with its limitations: How much clinical and demographic metadata was included differed by source and by participant, and the metadata was provided uncurated.

The chain was built from TRBV5-1 and TRBJ2-2; matching of 6 bases hints at TRBD2 as the D gene. Sequenced sample: peripheral blood. The TCR originated in a man older than 75 with acute or convalescent COVID-19. This receptor has the CDR3 CASSFQGGTGELFF. The DNA reads as follows: TGCGCCAGCAGCTTCCAGGGAGGCACCGGGGAGCTGTTTTTT.